This T cell receptor beta chain originates from a study of blood T cell repertoires in COVID-19 (dated by TCRdb to the early 2020s). About the investigation overall: Samples from collaborators originated in the United States, Italy and Spain and spanned both the acute and convalescent phases of COVID-19. The material from the prospective study consisted of cDNA or gDNA derived from T cells, B-cell-depleted T cells, or PBMCs. Subjects who had been exposed to COVID-19, were actively infected with it, or had recovered from it provided the deeply sampled blood TCRbeta repertoires that made up the dataset. A freely available public database, intended as a resource for researchers studying the immune response to SARS-CoV-2, is where the repertoires were released. The samples were drawn from two sources: the first 160 participants of the ongoing ImmuneRACE study, and 1,200 or so subjects contributed by 6 global collaborators. A de-identified subject ID, COVID-19 status, age in years and sex were almost always included in the sample metadata. HLA class I and class II types, where available, came from metadata supplied by the sample provider rather than from assay-based typing. Results and caveats for the whole study, not just this receptor: The quantity of clinical and demographic metadata differed by source and by participant and was supplied without curation.

The immunoSEQ Assay, a bias-controlled multiplex PCR, was used to amplify TCRbeta CDR3 regions from genomic DNA. On the study's bioinformatics: The number of nucleated cells in each sample was estimated by amplification of reference gene primers within the assay. To quantify the absolute abundance of each unique TCRbeta CDR3 rearrangement, sequence reads were collapsed and filtered. For each sample, productive Simpson clonality was calculated as the square root of Simpson's diversity index across productive rearrangements. Here the immuneACCESS table is served through TCRdb, limited to in-frame sequences with V and J called. Missing clones are a known gap in these copies; in checked studies unresolved V genes cover under half, and the rest lacks a known reason. V and J calls and clone size are those listed in that table; D and trimming were worked out from the DNA. The sample table shows about 120,000 clones, and 85% to 90% are seen once. Clones ranked in the top ten supply roughly 2.1% of the sample.

Turning to this clone: Its antigen has not been determined. The record has no base qualities; no much larger clone is one base away.

Whole blood was collected in K2EDTA tubes by collaborating institutions according to the institutions' own protocols. For TCRbeta analysis, collaborators shipped samples as frozen whole blood, isolated PBMCs, or DNA extracted from either of those sample types. V lost 1 base and J lost 3 bases, and the count of bases not matched to a germline gene is 13. From the cysteine through the phenylalanine, the CDR3 covers 19 amino acids. Here the CDR3 DNA is all that survives: 57 bases in frame from base 1. CDR1 and CDR2, per the germline V gene (reference sequence), are LGHDT and YNNKEL. This chain is built from TRBV3-1 (or the pseudogene TRBV3-2) and TRBJ2-7, with 12 bases matching TRBD2. This receptor was taken from a woman between 50 and 59 years old with acute or convalescent COVID-19. Sequencing was performed on peripheral blood. The CDR3: CASSQVQGLAGHNRYEQYF. The base sequence is TGTGCCAGCAGCCAAGTTCAGGGACTAGCGGGCCATAACCGCTACGAGCAGTACTTC.